These 27 T cell receptor beta chains came from one sample sequenced in a study of PD-1 blockade in classical Hodgkin lymphoma. Every patient had relapsed following autologous stem cell transplantation, and cohorts differed in brentuximab vedotin exposure. This table comes from immunoSEQ multiplex PCR, and its TCRdb copy is limited to in-frame clones, with some not included. Of roughly 14,000 clones in the sample, over 80% were seen once. Source: peripheral blood mononuclear cells (PBMCs), taken at baseline. These receptors all stem from a human donor with classical Hodgkin lymphoma.

The gene calls are TRBV2 and TRBJ2-7, with D possibly being TRBD2 (6 bases). This CDR3 has 12 residues. Germline lookup yields CDR1 SNHLY and CDR2 FYNNEI. The V end lost 7 bases, the J end lost 7 bases, and 14 bases lay between the germline ends. Here the CDR3 DNA reads TGTGCCAGCATCAAGGGTAGCGGAGAGCAGTACTTC. As protein: CASIKGSGEQYF.

This chain connects TRBV2 to TRBJ2-1; TRBD2 agrees at 8 bases. CDR3 length: 15 residues. CDR1 SNHLY and CDR2 FYNNEI come from the germline V gene. The V and J ends lost 4 bases and 7 bases, in that order; junction bases with no gene match: 9. Here the CDR3 reads CASSVASGRGNEQFF. CDR3 bases: TGTGCCAGCAGTGTTGCCAGCGGGAGAGGGAATGAGCAGTTCTTC.

The genes are TRBV7-2 and TRBJ2-7; 11 nucleotides match TRBD2. The CDR3 runs 15 residues. CDR1 and CDR2 (germline): SGHTA, FQGNSA. Trimming cost V 3 bases and J 5 bases; bases outside gene matches: 6. This chain's CDR3 is CASSFRLAGRDEQYF. In DNA, the CDR3 is TGTGCCAGCAGCTTCAGACTAGCGGGACGCGACGAGCAGTACTTC.

Here the CDR3 DNA reads TGTGCCAGCAGCCTCTTTTCTTCGGCGAATGAGCAGTTCTTC. The encoded protein is CASSLFSSANEQFF. The chain links TRBV11-3 to TRBJ2-1; D gene unclear. CDR1 is SGHNT and CDR2 is YENEEA in the germline V gene. Trimming removed 5 bases at V and 7 bases at J, with 15 bases between. The CDR3 loop spans 14 amino acids.

The rearrangement uses TRBV10-2 and TRBJ1-1; D is uncertain. V lost 8 bases, J lost 3 bases, and 16 bases lay in between. CDR3 length: 14 amino acids. Germline V gene data show CDR1 as WSHSY and CDR2 as SAAADI. The CDR3 coding sequence is TGCGCCAGCGCCATGCTCCTGGGCCACACTGAAGCTTTCTTT. This sequence encodes CASAMLLGHTEAFF.

The V gene is TRBV19, the J gene TRBJ1-1; D remains unclear. The CDR3 has 13 residues. The V gene's germline CDR1 is LNHDA and CDR2 SQIVND (reference sequence). V was trimmed by 2 bases and J by 3 bases, leaving 7 bases between them. The CDR3 region has the DNA TGTGCCAGTAGTATAAATAGGGACACTGAAGCTTTCTTT. Residues: CASSINRDTEAFF.

The rearrangement uses TRBV9 and TRBJ2-5; D is ambiguous. Germline CDR1 is SGDLS and CDR2 is YYNGEE. Trimming pared 1 base from V and 2 bases from J, leaving 9 bases between. This CDR3 has 14 amino acids. The CDR3 nucleotides read TGTGCCAGCAGCGTAACACCACTACAAGAGACCCAGTACTTC. It is translated as CASSVTPLQETQYF.

This clone has only one observation. The chain uses TRBV28 and TRBJ2-7, with a weak D call TRBD2 (6 bases). With 3 bases removed from V and 8 bases from J, the gap between germline ends came to 17 bases. CDR1 MDHEN and CDR2 SYDVKM come from the germline V gene. CDR3 length equals 14 residues. The CDR3 DNA reads TGTGCCAGCAGTTTCTCTCTAGCGCCACTAAAGCAGTACTTC. Translation: CASSFSLAPLKQYF.

The genes are TRBV11-3 and TRBJ2-3, with TRBD2 matching over 8 bases. The CDR3 consists of 16 residues. The V and J ends lost 1 base and 3 bases, in that order; junction bases with no gene match: 6. CDR1 and CDR2 from the germline V gene are SGHNT and YENEEA. This chain's CDR3 is CASSLGAGGSTDTQYF. DNA of the CDR3: TGTGCCAGCAGCTTAGGGGCGGGGGGTAGTACAGATACGCAGTATTTT.

The gene calls are TRBV28 and TRBJ1-5; 10 nucleotides agree with TRBD1. Germline V CDR1 and CDR2: MDHEN, SYDVKM. Unmatched junction bases numbered 6, after V lost 0 bases and J lost 7 bases. The CDR3 spans 16 residues. The CDR3 DNA sequence: TGTGCCAGCAGTTTATGGACAGGGGGCCTGAACCAGCCCCAGCATTTT. Translated: CASSLWTGGLNQPQHF.

This sequence joins TRBV6-4 and TRBJ1-1; D may be TRBD1 (5 bases). Germline loops: CDR1 MRHNA, CDR2 SNTAGT. V was shortened by 3 bases and J by 5 bases, with 10 bases between the two germline ends. The length of the CDR3 is 13 residues. CDR3 protein: CASSEEGWTEAFF. The CDR3 nucleotides read TGTGCCAGCAGTGAAGAGGGGTGGACTGAAGCTTTCTTT.

The V and J genes are TRBV30 and TRBJ1-5, with D possibly TRBD1 on 5 matching bases. This CDR3 comprises 14 residues. Germline V lookup: CDR1 GTSNPN, CDR2 SVGIG (reference sequence). V lost 7 bases to trimming and J lost 0 bases, with 13 bases between them. CDR3 in amino acids: CALSGTHSNQPQHF. DNA of the CDR3: TGTGCCTTATCCGGGACCCATAGCAATCAGCCCCAGCATTTT. The whole variable domain, remainder taken from reference TRBV30 and TRBJ1-5, is SQTIHQWPATLVQPVGSPLSLECTVEGTSNPNLYWYRQAAGRGLQLLFYSVGIGQISSEVPQNLSASRPQDRQFILSSKKLLLSDSGFYLCALSGTHSNQPQHFGDGTRLSIL.

The chain couples TRBV19 to TRBJ1-1; TRBD1 aligns across 10 bases. With 7 bases clipped from V and 6 bases from J, the junction kept 11 bases outside the gene matches. The CDR3 loop spans 15 amino acids. Germline assignment: CDR1 LNHDA and CDR2 SQIVND (reference sequence). CDR3 sequence (DNA): TGTGCCAGTACTCTAGGGGACAGGGGATTTGCTGAAGCTTTCTTT. Translating gives CASTLGDRGFAEAFF.

A note on this clone: The junction shows a germline mismatch at one end, possibly a read error. This chain joins TRBV4-2 and TRBJ1-2, with no clear D. The germline gives CDR1 LGHNA, CDR2 YNFKEQ. CDR3 length: 13 residues. The DNA for the CDR3 is TGTGCCAGCAGCCATAATCTTAACAATGGCTACACCTTC. Residues: CASSHNLNNGYTF.

V usage is TRBV4-3 and J usage is TRBJ1-3, with 9 nucleotides matching TRBD1. Per the germline V gene, CDR1 is LGHNA and CDR2 is YSLEER. This CDR3 has 16 residues. V trimming: 3 bases; J trimming: 4 bases; junction bases outside the gene matches: 7. The CDR3 coding sequence is TGCGCCAGCAGCCAGGGTTACAGGGGGCGGGGAAACACCATATATTTT. As protein: CASSQGYRGRGNTIYF.

The chain has TRBV27 and TRBJ2-2; possibly TRBD1 or TRBD2 for D (5 bases each). V was shortened by 2 bases and J by 3 bases, with 10 bases between the two germline ends. There are 15 residues in the CDR3. The germline V gene has CDR1 MNHEY and CDR2 SMNVEV (reference sequence). The CDR3 here is CASSLRGEHTGELFF. The CDR3, as DNA: TGTGCCAGCAGTTTACGAGGGGAGCACACCGGGGAGCTGTTTTTT.

This clone came up once. V and J are TRBV6-5 and TRBJ1-1; a possible D gene is TRBD1 (5 bases). V gave up 2 bases and J gave up 4 bases, with 8 bases separating them. The CDR3 runs to 13 residues. The germline V gene has CDR1 MNHEY and CDR2 SVGAGI. The DNA of the CDR3 is TGTGCCAGCAGTTACGGGGGAGGCACTGAAGCTTTCTTT. This codes for CASSYGGGTEAFF.

As regards this clone: Distinct nucleotide sequences in the sample also encode this CDR3. The rearrangement links TRBV7-2 to TRBJ1-2; 7 positions agree with TRBD1. J gave up 7 bases and V 1 base, and 3 bases lay outside the gene matches. The germline CDR1 and CDR2 sequences are SGHTA and FQGNSA. CDR3 size: 13 residues. CDR3 sequence (DNA): TGTGCCAGCAGCTTAGACAGGGGAGTTGGCTACACCTTC. Residues: CASSLDRGVGYTF.

V usage is TRBV7-9 and J usage is TRBJ2-5; 7 bases are shared with TRBD1. The CDR3 spans 14 residues. Germline V gene sequence: CDR1 SEHNR, CDR2 FQNEAQ (reference sequence). Losses at the gene ends were 5 bases for V and 2 bases for J; bases not matched to a gene: 5. CDR3 in amino acids: CASSVGTEQETQYF. Here the CDR3 DNA reads TGTGCCAGCAGCGTCGGGACAGAACAAGAGACCCAGTACTTC.

The chain combines TRBV5-6 with TRBJ1-1, with a possible D match to TRBD1 (5 bases). This CDR3 spans 15 amino acids. Per germline, CDR1 SGHDT and CDR2 YYEEEE. The V gene lost 2 bases and the J gene lost 0 bases, with 11 bases spanning the gap. This chain's CDR3 is CASSLRGRVNTEAFF. The CDR3 coding sequence is TGTGCCAGCAGCTTAAGGGGTCGGGTGAACACTGAAGCTTTCTTT.

V is TRBV6-4 and J is TRBJ2-1, with a weak D call TRBD2 (6 bases). The germline V gene has CDR1 MRHNA and CDR2 SNTAGT. The germline V and J ends were trimmed by 3 bases and 10 bases, with 13 bases remaining between them. The CDR3 contains 13 residues. DNA of the CDR3: TGTGCCAGCAGTGAGGAACTAGCCCGGGAGCAGTTCTTC. Its protein product is CASSEELAREQFF.

The J gene is TRBJ2-5, the V gene TRBV5-1, with 7 positions matching TRBD1. V gave up 4 bases and J gave up 1 base; unmatched junction bases: 1. Per the germline V gene, CDR1 is SGHRS and CDR2 is YFSETQ. The CDR3 spans 13 residues. The CDR3 sequence is CASSRDSQETQYF. The CDR3 region has the DNA TGCGCCAGCAGCCGGGACAGCCAAGAGACCCAGTACTTC.

V is TRBV7-9 and J is TRBJ1-1, with D hard to call. V lost 2 bases and J 1 base, leaving 5 bases between the germline ends. CDR1 and CDR2 from the germline V gene are SEHNR and FQNEAQ (reference sequence). This CDR3 has 13 residues. The CDR3 region is CASSLHRNTEAFF. In nucleotides, the CDR3 is TGTGCCAGCAGCTTACACAGGAACACTGAAGCTTTCTTT. The variable domain in full, with the rest retrieved from reference TRBV7-9 and TRBJ1-1, is DTGVSQNPRHKITKRGQNVTFRCDPISEHNRLYWYRQTLGQGPEFLTYFQNEAQLEKSRLLSDRFSAERPKGSFSTLEIQRTEQGDSAMYLCASSLHRNTEAFFGQGTRLTVV.

This sequence joins TRBV4-3 and TRBJ1-1, with D unclear. Trimming pared 0 bases from V and 0 bases from J, leaving 5 bases between. The CDR3 extends over 14 amino acids. CDR1 LGHNA and CDR2 YSLEER come from the germline V gene. For the CDR3, the DNA is TGCGCCAGCAGCCAAGAAGTCCTGAACACTGAAGCTTTCTTT. Amino acids: CASSQEVLNTEAFF.

The genes are TRBV21-1 and TRBJ1-1. TRBV21-1 is shown as a pseudogene. There are 15 residues in the CDR3. DNA of the CDR3: TGTGCCAGCAGCACCGGGCCCCGGCGGCACACTGAAGCTTTCTTT. It codes for CASSTGPRRHTEAFF.

V gene TRBV29-1 combines with J gene TRBJ2-2; perhaps TRBD2 as D (6 bases). V dropped 2 bases and J dropped 1 base, with 8 bases sitting between them. The CDR3 is 14 amino acids. Germline CDR1 reads SQVTM; CDR2 reads ANQGSEA. The CDR3, as DNA: TGCAGCGTTGAATACGGGGGGAACACCGGGGAGCTGTTTTTT. This gives the protein CSVEYGGNTGELFF.

The CDR3 loop reads CASSHLKEKLFF. CDR3 bases: TGTGCCAGCAGCCACCTAAAAGAAAAACTGTTTTTT. The V and J genes are TRBV4-2 and TRBJ1-4, with unresolved D. V was shortened by 3 bases and J by 8 bases, with 7 bases between the two germline ends. This CDR3 comprises 12 residues. Looked up from germline, CDR1 is LGHNA and CDR2 is YNFKEQ.